Listed here is a single TCR beta chain. This entry comes from a study of blood T cell repertoires in COVID-19. Whole-study context: The United States, Italy and Spain provided the acute and convalescent COVID-19 samples. Sample material is recorded as cDNA or gDNA derived from T cells, B-cell-depleted T cells, or PBMCs.

Looked up from germline, CDR1 is MNHNY and CDR2 is SVGAGI (reference sequence). This CDR3 spans 14 amino acids. The V and J ends lost 7 bases and 5 bases, in that order; junction bases with no gene match: 5. Original data processing: How many nucleated cells were present was estimated from reference gene primer amplification. Data came from immunoSEQ multiplex PCR; TCRdb stores just in-frame clones and leaves some out. The V and J calls and clone size were taken over from that table, and D and trimming were inferred from the DNA. The table has around 88,000 clones, over 70% seen once; the top ten hold roughly 4.4%.

The chain employs TRBV6-6 and TRBJ1-3, with 10 bases fitting TRBD1. This clonotype originated in a man in his fifties or sixties with acute or convalescent COVID-19. The specimen was peripheral blood. CDR3 amino acids: CASKRQGARNTIYF. In DNA form, the CDR3 reads TGTGCCAGCAAAAGACAGGGGGCGAGAAACACCATATATTTT.